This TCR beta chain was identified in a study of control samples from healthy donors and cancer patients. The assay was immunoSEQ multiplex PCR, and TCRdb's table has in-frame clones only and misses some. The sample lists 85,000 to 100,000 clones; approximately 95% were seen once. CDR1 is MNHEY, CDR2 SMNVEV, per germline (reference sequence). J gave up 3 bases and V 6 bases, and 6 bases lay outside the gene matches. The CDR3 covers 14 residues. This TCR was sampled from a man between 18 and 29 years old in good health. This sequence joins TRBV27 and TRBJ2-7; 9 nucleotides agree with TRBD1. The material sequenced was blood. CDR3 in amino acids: CASSVGQGFYEQYF. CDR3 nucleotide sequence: TGTGCCAGCAGCGTCGGACAGGGGTTCTACGAGCAGTACTTC.